A selection of T cell receptor beta chains follows, all from one sample in a study of blood T cell repertoires in COVID-19. The data were produced by immunoSEQ multiplex PCR, yet TCRdb's version contains in-frame clones alone and is incomplete. This table has roughly 300,000 clones, about 85% appearing once. Sequenced material: peripheral blood. The receptors here all came from a human donor in a cohort sampled during active COVID-19. Both conserved end residues are trimmed from each CDR3. Fields, in order: V gene, J gene, clone size, CDR3 protein. Clone size is shown for a subset of rows, as once, few, many or a class of expanded clone.

V: TRBV9; J: TRBJ2-5; size: NA; CDR3: ASSVDPSGQETQY
V: TRBV24-1; J: TRBJ2-3; size: NA; CDR3: ATSEAGGSTDTQY
V: TRBV3-1/TRBV3-2; J: TRBJ2-6; size: NA; CDR3: ASSLQGANVLT
V: TRBV30; J: TRBJ1-1; size: NA; CDR3: AWSASQEAF
V: TRBV29-1; J: TRBJ2-1; size: NA; CDR3: SVAASTNNEQF
V: TRBV7-2; J: TRBJ2-7; size: NA; CDR3: ASSLDQGRYEQY
V: TRBV5-8; J: TRBJ2-1; size: few; CDR3: ASSPATVYQF
V: TRBV3-1/TRBV3-2; J: TRBJ2-1; size: NA; CDR3: ASSQRGLVANEQF
V: TRBV5-5; J: TRBJ1-5; size: NA; CDR3: ASSLEDRGRRSNQPQH
V: TRBV6-5; J: TRBJ2-3; size: NA; CDR3: ASGSRQRTQY
V: TRBV7-2; J: TRBJ2-5; size: few; CDR3: ASSLGLLVFTQY
V: TRBV10-2; J: TRBJ2-5; size: NA; CDR3: ASSEPDRAVETQY
V: TRBV7-3; J: TRBJ2-3; size: NA; CDR3: ASSLRAGTSSDTQY
V: TRBV4-1; J: TRBJ2-7; size: once; CDR3: ASSQDSGGKSYEQY
V: TRBV15; J: TRBJ2-1; size: NA; CDR3: ATSRTGEANEQF
V: TRBV7-2; J: TRBJ2-2; size: NA; CDR3: ASSLALAGAPGLF
V: TRBV4-1; J: TRBJ1-1; size: NA; CDR3: ASSQGQGKNTEAF
V: TRBV11-3; J: TRBJ2-1; size: NA; CDR3: ASSLGRSVNYNEQF
V: TRBV4-1; J: TRBJ2-5; size: NA; CDR3: ASSQPSDALLQGETQY
V: TRBV6-5; J: TRBJ1-2; size: once; CDR3: ASSYSLGQDSGYT
V: TRBV6-1; J: TRBJ2-7; size: once; CDR3: ASNVPQTGEQY
V: TRBV4-3; J: TRBJ2-7; size: NA; CDR3: ASSLGTGAEQY
V: TRBV28; J: TRBJ2-1; size: NA; CDR3: ASRALRYNEQF
V: TRBV4-1; J: TRBJ2-1; size: once; CDR3: ASSHDTTGDEQF
V: TRBV19; J: TRBJ2-1; size: NA; CDR3: ASSADRSYNEQF
V: TRBV29-1; J: TRBJ2-7; size: NA; CDR3: SVADSFLEQY
V: TRBV10-3; J: TRBJ2-3; size: NA; CDR3: AISAQLAGNTDTQY
V: TRBV6-5; J: TRBJ1-6; size: NA; CDR3: AVHTGQLYNSPLH
V: TRBV12-3/TRBV12-4; J: TRBJ2-1; size: NA; CDR3: ASSFAAEQF
V: TRBV24-1; J: TRBJ2-5; size: NA; CDR3: ASSRGYQETQY
V: TRBV12-3/TRBV12-4; J: TRBJ1-5; size: NA; CDR3: ASTRDSNQPQH
V: TRBV7-2; J: TRBJ2-2; size: NA; CDR3: ASTRTSRNTGELF
V: TRBV19; J: TRBJ1-2; size: NA; CDR3: ASRYQRGGYGYT
V: TRBV9; J: TRBJ2-2; size: NA; CDR3: ASSVAAPGTSGRFTGELF
V: TRBV20-1; J: TRBJ2-5; size: NA; CDR3: SAKREWTQY
V: TRBV6-5; J: TRBJ2-7; size: NA; CDR3: ASSRLAVGSYEQY
V: TRBV7-2; J: TRBJ2-3; size: NA; CDR3: ASSPISSGSWGRTDTQY
V: TRBV19; J: TRBJ2-4; size: few; CDR3: ASLGPLGGRAEYIQY
V: TRBV6-5; J: TRBJ2-2; size: few; CDR3: ASSYRDRVGGELF
V: TRBV29-1; J: TRBJ1-1; size: NA; CDR3: SVEPYQGSAF
V: TRBV28; J: TRBJ2-6; size: NA; CDR3: ASSLHQGARRANVLT
V: TRBV6-5; J: TRBJ1-2; size: NA; CDR3: ASSVDRGGNYGYT
V: TRBV7-3; J: TRBJ2-1; size: NA; CDR3: ASSLTYGTSAAYNEQF
V: TRBV5-5; J: TRBJ1-6; size: NA; CDR3: ASTVAPGVMYSPLH
V: TRBV2; J: TRBJ1-6; size: NA; CDR3: ASKLQREDNSPLH
V: TRBV6-6; J: TRBJ1-3; size: NA; CDR3: ASRDQGMSSGNTIY
V: TRBV7-2; J: TRBJ2-7; size: once; CDR3: ASSLGLRTYEQY
V: TRBV7-2; J: TRBJ2-7; size: NA; CDR3: ASSQGSSREQY
V: TRBV15; J: TRBJ1-5; size: NA; CDR3: ATSRDPPGQGDQPQH
V: TRBV11-2; J: TRBJ2-2; size: once; CDR3: ASSLDRFYGELF
V: TRBV7-2; J: TRBJ2-1; size: NA; CDR3: ASSLEGAGRKVSLF
V: TRBV28; J: TRBJ1-2; size: NA; CDR3: ASRLEGGRNYGYT
V: TRBV28; J: TRBJ2-5; size: NA; CDR3: ASTLGQRQETQY
V: TRBV25-1; J: TRBJ1-2; size: few; CDR3: ASSGTGRYGYT
V: TRBV3-1/TRBV3-2; J: TRBJ2-5; size: NA; CDR3: ASSTSSGSLGETQY
V: TRBV2; J: TRBJ2-5; size: NA; CDR3: ASSGTGGSQETQY
V: TRBV4-1; J: TRBJ2-5; size: NA; CDR3: ASSQVVLGTSGQETQY
V: TRBV23-1; J: TRBJ2-1; size: NA; CDR3: AIGHGLAGAGEQF